These T cell receptor beta chains were read from a single sample in a study of lymphopenia after photon versus proton radiotherapy. Using immunoSEQ multiplex PCR, the repertoire was profiled, and TCRdb retains in-frame clones only, with some absent. The data show roughly 150,000 clones, roughly nine tenths seen once. The sample was peripheral blood, taken from a patient treated with photon-based radiotherapy. The receptor source for this set is a man between 50 and 59 years old with gastric cancer. The conserved cysteine and the conserved F or W are not part of the CDR3 here. The order of the fields is V gene, J gene, CDR3 length, CDR3 protein.

v_gene: TRBV19
j_gene: TRBJ1-1
len: 13
CDR3aa: ASSESTGASPEAF

v_gene: TRBV10-3
j_gene: TRBJ2-3
len: 14
CDR3aa: AISERSGRDTDTQY

v_gene: TRBV7-2
j_gene: TRBJ2-5
len: 15
CDR3aa: ASSLGLAGEGRETQY

v_gene: TRBV7-8
j_gene: TRBJ2-2
len: 13
CDR3aa: ASSPRNFGTGELF

v_gene: TRBV7-2
j_gene: TRBJ2-7
len: 11
CDR3aa: ASSHPELTEQY

v_gene: TRBV4-2
j_gene: TRBJ2-1
len: 17
CDR3aa: ASSQEPLSTGDPYNEQF

v_gene: TRBV28
j_gene: TRBJ2-7
len: 13
CDR3aa: ASSFSAGVAYEQY

v_gene: TRBV30
j_gene: TRBJ2-7
len: 10
CDR3aa: AWGSSSYEQY

v_gene: TRBV6-5
j_gene: TRBJ2-5
len: 12
CDR3aa: ASSRDGGQETQY

v_gene: TRBV19
j_gene: TRBJ2-2
len: 13
CDR3aa: ASSIESRQTGELF

v_gene: TRBV2
j_gene: TRBJ2-7
len: 13
CDR3aa: ASRAGTGMVHEQY

v_gene: TRBV10-2
j_gene: TRBJ2-7
len: 14
CDR3aa: ASSLTGTGRSYEQY

v_gene: TRBV7-2
j_gene: TRBJ2-2
len: 14
CDR3aa: ASSPVSGRNTGELF

v_gene: TRBV7-9
j_gene: TRBJ1-1
len: 10
CDR3aa: ASSFPNTEAF

v_gene: TRBV14
j_gene: TRBJ2-1
len: 10
CDR3aa: ASSHDGYEQF

v_gene: TRBV7-2
j_gene: TRBJ2-7
len: 10
CDR3aa: ASSPDRYEQY

v_gene: TRBV19
j_gene: TRBJ2-3
len: 11
CDR3aa: ASSIGQADTQY

v_gene: TRBV19
j_gene: TRBJ1-4
len: 13
CDR3aa: ASSIGGATNEKLF

v_gene: TRBV6-1
j_gene: TRBJ1-5
len: 13
CDR3aa: ASSVTGRSNQPQH

v_gene: TRBV19
j_gene: TRBJ2-2
len: 14
CDR3aa: ASSPSDRGLTGELF

v_gene: TRBV6-6
j_gene: TRBJ1-4
len: 12
CDR3aa: ASSYGGTNEKLF

v_gene: TRBV5-6
j_gene: TRBJ1-4
len: 13
CDR3aa: ASSGDRGLGEKLF